This TCR beta chain was sequenced for a study of blood T cell repertoires in COVID-19. About the research overall: Some COVID-19 samples were acute and others convalescent; all came from the United States, Italy and Spain. The analysed material was cDNA or gDNA that came from T cells, B-cell-depleted T cells, or PBMCs.

Generated by immunoSEQ multiplex PCR, the TCRdb table keeps only in-frame clones and is missing some. The top ten hold over 6% of the sample, which has about 52,000 clones, around 86% seen once. The CDR3 is 14 amino acids. V was shortened by 1 base and J by 7 bases, with 13 bases between the two germline ends. From germline, CDR1 is LGHNA and CDR2 YNFKEQ. This clone was observed a few times. The sequenced sample was peripheral blood. The clonotype was recovered from an older man with active COVID-19. The chain joins TRBV4-2 to TRBJ2-5; D may be TRBD2 (5 bases). The CDR3 spells CASSQGPLGGTQYF. In DNA, the CDR3 is TGTGCCAGCAGCCAAGGGCCCCTCGGAGGGACCCAGTACTTC.